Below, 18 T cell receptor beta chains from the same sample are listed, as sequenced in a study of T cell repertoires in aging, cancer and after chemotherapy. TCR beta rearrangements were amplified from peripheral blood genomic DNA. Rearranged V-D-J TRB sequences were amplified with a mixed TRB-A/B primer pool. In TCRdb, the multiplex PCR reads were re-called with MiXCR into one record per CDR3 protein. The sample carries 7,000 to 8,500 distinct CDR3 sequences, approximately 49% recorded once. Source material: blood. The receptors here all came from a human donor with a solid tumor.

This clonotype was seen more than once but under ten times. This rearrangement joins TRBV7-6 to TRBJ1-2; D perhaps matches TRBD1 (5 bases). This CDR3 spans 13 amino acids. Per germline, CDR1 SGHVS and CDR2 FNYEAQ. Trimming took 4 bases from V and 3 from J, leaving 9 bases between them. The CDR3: CASSSGPDYGYTF. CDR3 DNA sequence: TGTGCCAGCAGCTCGGGACCGGACTATGGCTACACCTTC.

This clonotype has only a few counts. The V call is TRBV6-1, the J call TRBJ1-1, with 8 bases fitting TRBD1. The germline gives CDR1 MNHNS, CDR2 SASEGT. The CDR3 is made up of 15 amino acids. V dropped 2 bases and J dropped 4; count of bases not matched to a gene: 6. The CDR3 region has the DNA TGTGCCAGCAGTGAAAAGGGACAGGAGGCCACTGAAGCTTTCTTT. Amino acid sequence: CASSEKGQEATEAFF.

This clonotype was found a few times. CDR3 DNA: TGTGCCAGCAGTGGGCTAGCGGAGGCCTCCTACGAGCAGTACTTC. Translation gives CASSGLAEASYEQYF. This chain connects TRBV28 to TRBJ2-7, with 7 bases fitting TRBD2. The CDR3 contains 15 residues. Trimming at V came to 5 bases and at J to 0 bases, leaving 7 bases not matched to a gene. From germline, CDR1 is MDHEN and CDR2 SYDVKM. Combining the CDR3 with reference TRBV28 and TRBJ2-7 gives the whole variable domain DVKVTQSSRYLVKRTGEKVFLECVQDMDHENMFWYRQDPGLGLRLIYFSYDVKMKEKGDIPEGYSVSREKKERFSLILESASTNQTSMYLCASSGLAEASYEQYFGPGTRLTVT.

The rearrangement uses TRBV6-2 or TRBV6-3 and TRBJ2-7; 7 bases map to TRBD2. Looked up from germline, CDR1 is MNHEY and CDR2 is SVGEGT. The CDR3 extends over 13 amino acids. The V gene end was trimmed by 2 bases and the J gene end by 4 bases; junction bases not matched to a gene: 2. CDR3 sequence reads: CASSYGGRYEQYF. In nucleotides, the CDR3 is TGTGCCAGCAGTTACGGCGGGAGATACGAGCAGTACTTC.

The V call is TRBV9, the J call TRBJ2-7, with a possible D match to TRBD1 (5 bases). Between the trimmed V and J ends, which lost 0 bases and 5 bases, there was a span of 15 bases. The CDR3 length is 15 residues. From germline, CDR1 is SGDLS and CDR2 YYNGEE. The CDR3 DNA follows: TGTGCCAGCAGCGTAGAGGGGCGGCCCTTCGACGAGCAGTACTTC. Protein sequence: CASSVEGRPFDEQYF.

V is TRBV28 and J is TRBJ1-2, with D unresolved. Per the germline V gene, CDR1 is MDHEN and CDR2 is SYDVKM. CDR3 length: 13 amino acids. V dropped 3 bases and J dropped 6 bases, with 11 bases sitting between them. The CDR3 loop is CASSFAGGNGYTF. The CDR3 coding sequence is TGTGCCAGCAGTTTTGCCGGAGGGAATGGCTACACCTTC.

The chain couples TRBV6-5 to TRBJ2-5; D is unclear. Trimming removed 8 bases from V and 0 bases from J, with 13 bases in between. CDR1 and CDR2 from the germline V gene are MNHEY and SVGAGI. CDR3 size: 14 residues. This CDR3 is CASGPGGNQETQYF. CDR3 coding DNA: TGTGCCAGCGGCCCCGGTGGGAACCAAGAGACCCAGTACTTC.

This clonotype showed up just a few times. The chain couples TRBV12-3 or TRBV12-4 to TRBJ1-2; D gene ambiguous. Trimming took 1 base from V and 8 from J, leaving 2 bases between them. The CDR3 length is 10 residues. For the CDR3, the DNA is TGTGCCAGCAGTTTAGGGGGCTACACCTTC. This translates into CASSLGGYTF.

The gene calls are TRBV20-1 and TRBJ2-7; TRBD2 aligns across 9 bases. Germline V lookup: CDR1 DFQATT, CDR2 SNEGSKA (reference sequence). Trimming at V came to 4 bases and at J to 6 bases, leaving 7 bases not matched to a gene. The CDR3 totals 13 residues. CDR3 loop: CSATAGGFGEQYF. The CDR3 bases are TGCAGTGCTACAGCGGGAGGTTTCGGCGAGCAGTACTTC.

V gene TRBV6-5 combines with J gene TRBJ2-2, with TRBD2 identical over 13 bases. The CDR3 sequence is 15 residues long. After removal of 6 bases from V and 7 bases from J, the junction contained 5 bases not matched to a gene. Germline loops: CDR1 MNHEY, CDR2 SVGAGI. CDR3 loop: CASSFTSGRGGELFF. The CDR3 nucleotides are TGTGCCAGCAGCTTTACTAGCGGGAGGGGCGGGGAGCTGTTTTTT.

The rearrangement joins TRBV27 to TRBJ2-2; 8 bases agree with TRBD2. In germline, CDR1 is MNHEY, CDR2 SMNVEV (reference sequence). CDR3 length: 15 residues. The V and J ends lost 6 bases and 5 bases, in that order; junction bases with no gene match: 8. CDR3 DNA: TGTGCCAGCAGCCCTAGGGGACTAGAGACCGGGGAGCTGTTTTTT. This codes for CASSPRGLETGELFF.

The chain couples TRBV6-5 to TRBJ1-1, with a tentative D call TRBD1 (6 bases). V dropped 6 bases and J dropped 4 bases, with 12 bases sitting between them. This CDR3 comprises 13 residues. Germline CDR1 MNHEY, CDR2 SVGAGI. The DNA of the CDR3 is TGTGCCAGCAGCCGGTTGACAGGCACTGAAGCTTTCTTT. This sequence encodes CASSRLTGTEAFF.

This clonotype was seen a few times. This CDR3 reads CAISGVGSDYGYTF. In nucleotides, the CDR3 is TGTGCCATCAGTGGAGTGGGGAGTGACTATGGCTACACCTTC. The chain links TRBV10-3 to TRBJ1-2; D ambiguous. The CDR3 has 14 amino acids. V lost 4 bases and J 3 bases, leaving 12 bases between the germline ends. Germline-derived CDR1 and CDR2 are ENHRY and SYGVKD.

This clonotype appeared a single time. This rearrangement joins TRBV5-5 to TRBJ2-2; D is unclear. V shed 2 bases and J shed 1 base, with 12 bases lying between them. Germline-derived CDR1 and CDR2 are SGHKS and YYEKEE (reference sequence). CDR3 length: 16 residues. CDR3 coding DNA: TGTGCCAGCAGCTTCCCGACTGGGATGAACACCGGGGAGCTGTTTTTT. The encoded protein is CASSFPTGMNTGELFF.

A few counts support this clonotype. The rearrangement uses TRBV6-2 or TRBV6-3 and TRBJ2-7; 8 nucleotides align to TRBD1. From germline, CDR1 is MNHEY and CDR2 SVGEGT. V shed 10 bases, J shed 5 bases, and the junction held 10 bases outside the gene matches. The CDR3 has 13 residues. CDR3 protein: CATPPSTGDEQYF. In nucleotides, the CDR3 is TGTGCCACCCCCCCATCGACAGGGGACGAGCAGTACTTC.

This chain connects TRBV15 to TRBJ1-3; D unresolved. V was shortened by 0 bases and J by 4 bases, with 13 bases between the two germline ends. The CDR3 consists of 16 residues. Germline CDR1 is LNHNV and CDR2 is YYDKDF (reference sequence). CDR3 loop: CATSRDHATSGNTIYF. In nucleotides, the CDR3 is TGTGCCACCAGCAGAGATCATGCGACATCGGGAAACACCATATATTTT.

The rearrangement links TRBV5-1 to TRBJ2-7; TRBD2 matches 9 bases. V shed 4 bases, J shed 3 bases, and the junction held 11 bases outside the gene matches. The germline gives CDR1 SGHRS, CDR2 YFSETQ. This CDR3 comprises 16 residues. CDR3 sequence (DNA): TGCGCCAGCAGCCACCTTAAGCTAGCGGGGATCTACGAGCAGTACTTC. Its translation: CASSHLKLAGIYEQYF. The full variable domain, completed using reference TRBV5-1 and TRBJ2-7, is KAGVTQTPRYLIKTRGQQVTLSCSPISGHRSVSWYQQTPGQGLQFLFEYFSETQRNKGNFPGRFSGRQFSNSRSEMNVSTLELGDSALYLCASSHLKLAGIYEQYFGPGTRLTVT.

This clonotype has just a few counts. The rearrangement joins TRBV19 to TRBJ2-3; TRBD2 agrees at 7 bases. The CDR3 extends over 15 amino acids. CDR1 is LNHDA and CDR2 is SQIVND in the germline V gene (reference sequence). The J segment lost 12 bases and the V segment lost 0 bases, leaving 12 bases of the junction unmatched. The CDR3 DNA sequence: TGTGCCAGTAGTATAGACCATACTAGCGACCAGAGACAGTATTTT. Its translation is CASSIDHTSDQRQYF.